The 6 T cell receptor beta chains below were found in one sample sequenced in a study of immune evolution from preneoplasia to lung adenocarcinoma (dated by TCRdb to 2020 to 2023). The library was obtained by the immunoSEQ multiplex PCR assay. Imported from immuneACCESS, the table was reduced by TCRdb to in-frame sequences with V and J called. These copies leave out some clones; in studies compared against another copy, an unresolved V gene accounts for under half, and the cause of the remainder is not known. For this sample the table gives several thousand clones, of which almost 85% were detected only once. The top ten clones comprise approximately 2% of the sample. Source material: FFPE invasive lung adenocarcinoma tissue. What this sample's cell subset or site label stands for: frankly invasive lung adenocarcinoma (ADC). These receptor sequences come from a person between 45 and 65 years old with lung adenocarcinoma.

The genes are TRBV28 and TRBJ1-2, with 10 bases aligning to TRBD1. The V segment lost 6 bases and the J segment 8 bases; nucleotides outside the gene matches: 12. Germline CDR1 is MDHEN and CDR2 is SYDVKM. The CDR3 loop spans 15 amino acids. The CDR3 spells CASSNGGGTGVGYTF. DNA for the CDR3: TGTGCCAGCAGCAATGGGGGGGGGACAGGGGTGGGCTACACCTTC.

This sequence joins TRBV28 and TRBJ1-5; the D is unclear. Deletions cut 3 bases from V and 1 base from J, with 10 bases between. In germline, CDR1 is MDHEN, CDR2 SYDVKM. This CDR3 is 15 amino acids long. The CDR3 DNA follows: TGTGCCAGCAGTTTCGGCCAGCCGAGCAATCAGCCCCAGCATTTT. It specifies CASSFGQPSNQPQHF. The variable domain in full, with the rest retrieved from reference TRBV28 and TRBJ1-5, is DVKVTQSSRYLVKRTGEKVFLECVQDMDHENMFWYRQDPGLGLRLIYFSYDVKMKEKGDIPEGYSVSREKKERFSLILESASTNQTSMYLCASSFGQPSNQPQHFGDGTRLSIL.

V and J are TRBV9 and TRBJ2-5; D is unclear. This CDR3 has 14 residues. Trimming cost V 4 bases and J 1 base, with 11 bases left between them. Germline lookup yields CDR1 SGDLS and CDR2 YYNGEE. Here the CDR3 DNA reads TGTGCCAGCAGCCTCGGGCCCTCCCAAGAGACCCAGTACTTC. It specifies CASSLGPSQETQYF.

The chain has TRBV28 and TRBJ2-3; D not certain. The germline V gene has CDR1 MDHEN and CDR2 SYDVKM. This CDR3 contains 15 residues. Trimming pared 10 bases from V and 0 bases from J, leaving 17 bases between. The CDR3 reads CATEATRTSTDTQYF. DNA of the CDR3: TGTGCCACCGAGGCAACCCGTACTAGCACAGATACGCAGTATTTT.

CDR3 region: CAWSGQGEQYF. In nucleotides, the CDR3 is TGTGCCTGGAGTGGACAGGGAGAGCAGTACTTC. The chain employs TRBV30 and TRBJ2-7; 7 positions agree with TRBD1. V shed 1 base and J 7 bases; nucleotides not matched to a gene: 1. CDR1 GTSNPN and CDR2 SVGIG come from the germline V gene (reference sequence). The CDR3 consists of 11 residues.

J is TRBJ1-2 and V is TRBV1. TRBV1 constitutes a pseudogene. The CDR3 sequence is 18 residues long. The CDR3 region is CTSSFQTTCLEGNYGYTF. The CDR3, as DNA: TGCACCAGCAGCTTTCAAACTACGTGTCTGGAGGGAAACTATGGCTACACCTTC.